These T cell receptor beta chains were read from a single sample in a study of T cells in Graves' hyperthyroidism and ophthalmopathy. A single record per CDR3 protein comes from TCRdb applying MiXCR to the multiplex PCR reads. The table lists over 650,000 distinct CDR3 sequences, about 45% of them singletons. Specimen: peripheral blood or thyroid tissue (not recorded which). Source of these receptors: an adult man with Graves' disease, either hyperthyroidism or ophthalmopathy (not recorded which). Both conserved end residues are part of each CDR3. D genes are given only for firm matches. A row's size may be missing; if present it is once, few, many or a size class.

cdr3_aa,cdr3_nt,v_call,d_call,j_call,clone_size
CASSGQRKNTIYF,TGTGCCAGCAGCGGGCAGCGGAAAAACACCATATATTTT,TRBV7-9,-,TRBJ1-3,many
CASPDRASNQPQHF,TGTGCCAGCCCGGACAGGGCTAGCAATCAGCCCCAGCATTTT,TRBV24-1,TRBD1,TRBJ1-5,-
CASSGASVRRDTEAFF,TGTGCCAGCAGCGGGGCGAGCGTCCGGCGGGACACTGAAGCTTTCTTT,TRBV9,-,TRBJ1-1,few
CASRGGLAGGEQYF,TGTGCCAGCAGGGGGGGGCTAGCGGGAGGGGAGCAGTACTTC,TRBV7-2,TRBD2,TRBJ2-7,once
CASSNHKNTGELFF,TGTGCCAGCAGTAATCACAAGAACACCGGGGAGCTGTTTTTT,TRBV12-3/TRBV12-4,-,TRBJ2-2,few
CASSLSWGTGELFF,TGTGCCAGCAGCTTAAGCTGGGGTACCGGGGAGCTGTTTTTT,TRBV7-9,-,TRBJ2-2,few
CSVDGLGQGGLYTEAFF,TGCAGCGTTGACGGATTGGGGCAGGGAGGGCTGTACACTGAAGCTTTCTTT,TRBV20-1,-,TRBJ1-1,-
CASLTSGSRTGELFF,TGTGCCAGCCTTACTAGCGGGAGTCGCACCGGGGAGCTGTTTTTT,TRBV7-9,TRBD2,TRBJ2-2,-
CASSYYPSQPQHF,TGTGCCAGCAGTTACTATCCCAGTCAGCCCCAGCATTTT,TRBV6-1,-,TRBJ1-5,-
CATSSEDYGGTEAFF,TGTGCCACCAGCAGTGAGGACTACGGGGGCACTGAAGCTTTCTTT,TRBV15,-,TRBJ1-1,-
CATSGRGTGGYTF,TGTGCCACCAGCGGCAGGGGGACGGGTGGCTACACCTTC,TRBV15,TRBD1,TRBJ1-2,-
CAISDTGLVYGYTF,TGTGCCATCAGTGACACCGGCCTCGTCTATGGCTACACCTTC,TRBV10-3,-,TRBJ1-2,once
CSLDGDYGYTF,TGCAGCTTAGACGGAGACTATGGCTACACCTTC,TRBV29-1,-,TRBJ1-2,few
CASSLHAGILTNEKLFF,TGTGCCAGCAGCTTACATGCGGGTATTCTAACTAATGAAAAACTGTTTTTT,TRBV7-9,-,TRBJ1-4,few
CARLRQGTEASF,TGTGCCAGACTTAGACAGGGAACCGAAGCTTCCTTT,TRBV6-1,TRBD1,TRBJ1-1,-
CASSQIPNSPLHF,TGTGCCAGCAGCCAAATCCCCAATTCACCCCTCCACTTT,TRBV14,-,TRBJ1-6,many
CASSVDRDEKLFF,TGTGCCAGCAGCGTGGACAGGGATGAAAAACTGTTTTTT,TRBV2,TRBD1,TRBJ1-4,-
CASSPPPGGEKLFF,TGTGCCAGCAGTCCCCCGCCGGGCGGGGAAAAACTGTTTTTT,TRBV6-6,-,TRBJ1-4,many
CSVEDRGGYTF,TGCAGCGTGGAGGACAGGGGAGGCTACACCTTC,TRBV29-1,TRBD1,TRBJ1-2,many
CSARASTGELFF,TGCAGTGCTAGAGCTTCGACAGGGGAACTGTTTTTT,TRBV20-1,TRBD1,TRBJ1-4,-
CASSVGGGVQETQYF,TGTGCCAGCAGCGTAGGCGGGGGGGTCCAAGAGACCCAGTACTTC,TRBV9,TRBD2,TRBJ2-5,few
CSGQGGTEAFF,TGCAGCGGACAGGGTGGGACTGAAGCTTTCTTT,TRBV20-1,TRBD1,TRBJ1-1,-
CASLGVNYGYTF,TGTGCCAGCTTAGGGGTTAACTATGGCTACACCTTC,TRBV2,-,TRBJ1-2,many
CASSAGRTGISPLHF,TGTGCCAGCAGCGCCGGCCGGACAGGGATTTCACCCCTCCACTTT,TRBV7-6,TRBD1,TRBJ1-6,many
CASNGQVRTEAFF,TGTGCCAGTAACGGACAGGTGCGCACTGAAGCTTTCTTT,TRBV19,TRBD1,TRBJ1-1,many
CASSGVSLRGPTEAFF,TGTGCCAGCAGTGGAGTTTCACTACGGGGCCCCACTGAAGCTTTCTTT,TRBV2,-,TRBJ1-1,many
CASSPQGRIGTEAFF,TGTGCCAGCAGCCCACAGGGGAGGATCGGCACTGAAGCTTTCTTT,TRBV2,TRBD1,TRBJ1-1,many
CASSFRPGTGGGYTF,TGTGCCAGCAGCTTCCGTCCCGGGACAGGGGGGGGCTACACCTTC,TRBV7-2,TRBD1,TRBJ1-2,-
CSASEGGGLSYEQYF,TGCAGTGCTAGCGAAGGAGGTGGACTTTCCTACGAGCAGTACTTC,TRBV20-1,-,TRBJ2-7,few
CASLGNSGNTIYF,TGTGCCAGCTTGGGGAACTCTGGAAACACCATATATTTT,TRBV25-1,-,TRBJ1-3,-
CASSQDSQGASSGNTIYF,TGTGCCAGCAGCCAAGATAGCCAGGGAGCCAGCTCTGGAAACACCATATATTTT,TRBV7-9,-,TRBJ1-3,-
CAITERTLAMNTEAFF,TGTGCCATCACCGAGCGGACCTTAGCTATGAACACTGAAGCTTTCTTT,TRBV10-3,-,TRBJ1-1,many
CASSQEGTGTNQPQHF,TGTGCCAGCAGCCAAGAAGGAACAGGGACCAATCAGCCCCAGCATTTT,TRBV4-2,-,TRBJ1-5,few
CASSYVQYF,TGTGCCAGCAGTTACGTGCAGTACTTC,TRBV6-2/TRBV6-3,-,TRBJ2-7,-
CASSALQQETQYF,TGTGCCAGCAGTGCGCTTCAGCAAGAGACCCAGTACTTC,TRBV12-3/TRBV12-4,-,TRBJ2-5,few
CSVELAGAPSYEQYF,TGCAGCGTTGAACTAGCGGGAGCCCCCTCCTACGAGCAGTACTTC,TRBV29-1,TRBD2,TRBJ2-7,-